This T cell receptor (beta chain) is from a study of blood T cell repertoires in COVID-19. Across the whole study: Both acute and convalescent COVID-19 samples were obtained from the United States, Italy and Spain. T cells, B-cell-depleted T cells, or PBMCs supplied cDNA or gDNA.

The CDR3 is 18 amino acids. Unmatched junction bases numbered 9, after V lost 7 bases and J lost 0 bases. CDR1 and CDR2 (germline): MDHEN, SYDVKM. This clone was seen a few times. In the study's own analysis: Researchers report that nucleated cell counts were estimated from reference gene primer amplification. Data came from immunoSEQ multiplex PCR; TCRdb stores just in-frame clones and leaves some out. That table supplies the V and J calls and clone size; D and trimming were determined from the DNA. This sample has more than 150,000 clones, with 75% to 90% found just once. This receptor was identified in a woman in her thirties or forties with acute or convalescent COVID-19. The chain links TRBV28 to TRBJ2-7; 16 bases are a match to TRBD2. Sequencing was performed on peripheral blood. The CDR3 sequence: CASIETGLAGGISYEQYF. The CDR3 DNA is TGTGCCAGCATCGAGACGGGACTAGCGGGAGGGATCTCCTACGAGCAGTACTTC.